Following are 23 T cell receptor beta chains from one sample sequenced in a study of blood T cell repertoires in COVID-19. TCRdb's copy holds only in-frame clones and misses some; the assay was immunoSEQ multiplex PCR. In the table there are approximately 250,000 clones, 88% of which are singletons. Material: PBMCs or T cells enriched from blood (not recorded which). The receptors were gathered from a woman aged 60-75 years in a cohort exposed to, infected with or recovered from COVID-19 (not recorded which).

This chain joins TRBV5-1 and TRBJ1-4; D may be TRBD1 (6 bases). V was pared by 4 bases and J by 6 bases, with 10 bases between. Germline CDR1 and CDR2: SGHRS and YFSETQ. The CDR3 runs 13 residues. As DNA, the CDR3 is TGCGCCAGCAGCGCTACAGGGTATGAAAAACTGTTTTTT. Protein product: CASSATGYEKLFF.

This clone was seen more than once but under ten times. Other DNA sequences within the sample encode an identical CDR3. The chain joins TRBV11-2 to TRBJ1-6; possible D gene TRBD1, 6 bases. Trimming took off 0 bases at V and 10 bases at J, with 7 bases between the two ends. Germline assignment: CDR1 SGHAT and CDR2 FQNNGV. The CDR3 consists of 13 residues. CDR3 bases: TGTGCCAGCAGCTTAGACAGGGGATCACCCCTCCACTTT. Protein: CASSLDRGSPLHF.

The CDR3 loop reads CASSPWTGNYNEQFF. The CDR3 bases are TGTGCCAGCAGCCCGTGGACAGGGAACTACAATGAGCAGTTCTTC. The chain links TRBV7-3 to TRBJ2-1, with 8 bases aligning to TRBD1. Germline-derived CDR1 and CDR2 are SGHTA and FQGTGA. V was clipped by 5 bases and J by 3 bases; unmatched bases: 6. CDR3 length: 15 residues.

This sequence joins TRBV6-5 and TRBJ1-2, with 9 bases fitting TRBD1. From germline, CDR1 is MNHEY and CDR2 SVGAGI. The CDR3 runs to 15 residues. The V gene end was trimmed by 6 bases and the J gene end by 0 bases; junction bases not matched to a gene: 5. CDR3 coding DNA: TGTGCCAGCAGCCTGGGGACAGGGTCTAACTATGGCTACACCTTC. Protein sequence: CASSLGTGSNYGYTF.

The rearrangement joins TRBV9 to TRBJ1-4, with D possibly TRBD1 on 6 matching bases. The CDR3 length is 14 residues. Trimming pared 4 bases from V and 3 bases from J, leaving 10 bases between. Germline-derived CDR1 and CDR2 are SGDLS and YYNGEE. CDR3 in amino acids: CASSKGVANEKLFF. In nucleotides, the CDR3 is TGTGCCAGCAGCAAGGGGGTAGCTAATGAAAAACTGTTTTTT. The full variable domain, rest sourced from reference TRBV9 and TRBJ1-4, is DSGVTQTPKHLITATGQRVTLRCSPRSGDLSVYWYQQSLDQGLQFLIQYYNGEERAKGNILERFSAQQFPDLHSELNLSSLELGDSALYFCASSKGVANEKLFFGSGTQLSVL.

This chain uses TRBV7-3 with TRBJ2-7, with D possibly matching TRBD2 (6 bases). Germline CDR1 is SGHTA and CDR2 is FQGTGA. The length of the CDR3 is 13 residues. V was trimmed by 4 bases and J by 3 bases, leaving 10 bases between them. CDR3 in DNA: TGTGCCAGCAGCTCCCTCGGGGGCTACGAGCAGTACTTC. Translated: CASSSLGGYEQYF.

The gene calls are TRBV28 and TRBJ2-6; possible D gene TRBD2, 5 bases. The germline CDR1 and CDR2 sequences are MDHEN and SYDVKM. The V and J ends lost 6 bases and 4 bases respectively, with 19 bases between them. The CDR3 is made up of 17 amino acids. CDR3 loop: CASSDENLTGGANVLTF. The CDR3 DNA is TGTGCCAGCAGCGACGAGAATCTGACGGGAGGGGCCAACGTCCTGACTTTC.

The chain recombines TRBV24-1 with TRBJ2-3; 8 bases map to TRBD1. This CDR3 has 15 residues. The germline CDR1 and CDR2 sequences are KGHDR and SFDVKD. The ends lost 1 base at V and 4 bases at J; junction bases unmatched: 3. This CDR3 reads CATSDLGQGPDTQYF. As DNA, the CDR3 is TGTGCCACCAGTGATTTAGGACAGGGCCCAGATACGCAGTATTTT.

CDR3 protein: CASSPSFRYNEQFF. CDR3 nucleotides: TGTGCCAGCAGCCCTAGCTTTCGCTACAATGAGCAGTTCTTC. V is TRBV7-2 and J is TRBJ2-1, with D possibly matching TRBD2 (5 bases). The V gene lost 5 bases and the J gene lost 3 bases, with 11 bases spanning the gap. CDR1 is SGHTA, CDR2 FQGNSA, per germline. This CDR3 is built from 14 residues.

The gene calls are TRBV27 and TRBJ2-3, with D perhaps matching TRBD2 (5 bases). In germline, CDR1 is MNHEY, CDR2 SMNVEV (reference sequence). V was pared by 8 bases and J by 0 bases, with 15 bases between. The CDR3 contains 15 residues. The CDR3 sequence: CASGGWETSTDTQYF. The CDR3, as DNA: TGTGCCAGCGGCGGGTGGGAGACTAGCACAGATACGCAGTATTTT.

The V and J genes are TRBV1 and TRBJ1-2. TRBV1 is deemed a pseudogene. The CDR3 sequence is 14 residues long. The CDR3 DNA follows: TGCACCAGCTCGGGGGAATGGGGTAACTATGGCTACACCTTC. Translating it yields CTSSGEWGNYGYTF.

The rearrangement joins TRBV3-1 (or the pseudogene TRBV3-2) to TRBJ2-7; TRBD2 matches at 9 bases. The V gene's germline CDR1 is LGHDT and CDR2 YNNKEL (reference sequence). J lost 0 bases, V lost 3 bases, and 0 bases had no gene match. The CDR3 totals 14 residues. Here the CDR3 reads CASSQGLASYEQYF. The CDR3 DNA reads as TGTGCCAGCAGCCAGGGACTAGCCTCCTACGAGCAGTACTTC.

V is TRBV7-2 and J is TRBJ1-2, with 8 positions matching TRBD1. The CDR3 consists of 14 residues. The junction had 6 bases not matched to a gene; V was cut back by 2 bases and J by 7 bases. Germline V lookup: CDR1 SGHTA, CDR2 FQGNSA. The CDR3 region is CASSLRQGAGGYTF. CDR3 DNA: TGTGCCAGCAGCTTAAGGCAGGGGGCGGGTGGCTACACCTTC.

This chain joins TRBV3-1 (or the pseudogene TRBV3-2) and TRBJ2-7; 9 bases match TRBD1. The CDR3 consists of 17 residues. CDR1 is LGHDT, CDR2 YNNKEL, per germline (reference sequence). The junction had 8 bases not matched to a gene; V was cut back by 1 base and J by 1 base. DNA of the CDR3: TGTGCCAGCAGCCAAGCTCTGGGACAGGGAGGATCCTACGAGCAGTACTTC. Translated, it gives CASSQALGQGGSYEQYF.

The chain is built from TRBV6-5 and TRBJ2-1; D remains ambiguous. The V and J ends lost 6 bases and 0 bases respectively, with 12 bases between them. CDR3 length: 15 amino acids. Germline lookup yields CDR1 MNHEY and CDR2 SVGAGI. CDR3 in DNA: TGTGCCAGCAGCAAATTTTCGAGCTCCTACAATGAGCAGTTCTTC. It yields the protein CASSKFSSSYNEQFF.

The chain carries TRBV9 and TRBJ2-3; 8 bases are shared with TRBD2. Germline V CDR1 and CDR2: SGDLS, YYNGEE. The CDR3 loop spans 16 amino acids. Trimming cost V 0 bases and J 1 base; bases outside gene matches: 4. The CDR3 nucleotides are TGTGCCAGCAGCGTAGCTGAGGGACTAGGCACAGATACGCAGTATTTT. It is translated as CASSVAEGLGTDTQYF.

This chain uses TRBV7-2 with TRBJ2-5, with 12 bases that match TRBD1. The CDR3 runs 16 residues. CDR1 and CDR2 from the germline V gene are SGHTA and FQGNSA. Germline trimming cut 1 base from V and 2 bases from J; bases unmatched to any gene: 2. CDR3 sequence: CASSLGDRGQQETQYF. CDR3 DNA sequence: TGTGCCAGCAGCTTAGGGGACAGGGGGCAACAAGAGACCCAGTACTTC. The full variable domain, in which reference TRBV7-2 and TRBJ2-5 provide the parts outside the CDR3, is GAGVSQSPSNKVTEKGKDVELRCDPISGHTALYWYRQSLGQGLEFLIYFQGNSAPDKSGLPSDRFSAERTGGSVSTLTIQRTQQEDSAVYLCASSLGDRGQQETQYFGPGTRLLVL.

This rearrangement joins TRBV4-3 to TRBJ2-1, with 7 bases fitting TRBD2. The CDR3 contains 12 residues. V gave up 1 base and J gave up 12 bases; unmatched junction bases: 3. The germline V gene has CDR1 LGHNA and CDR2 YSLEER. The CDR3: CASSQVGGMQFF. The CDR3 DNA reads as TGCGCCAGCAGCCAAGTGGGGGGGATGCAGTTCTTC.

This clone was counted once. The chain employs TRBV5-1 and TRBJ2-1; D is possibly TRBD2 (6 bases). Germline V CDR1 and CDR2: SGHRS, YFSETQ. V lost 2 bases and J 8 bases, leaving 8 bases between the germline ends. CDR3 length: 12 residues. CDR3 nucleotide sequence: TGCGCCAGCAGCTTCCCTAGCGATGAGCAGTTCTTC. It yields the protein CASSFPSDEQFF.

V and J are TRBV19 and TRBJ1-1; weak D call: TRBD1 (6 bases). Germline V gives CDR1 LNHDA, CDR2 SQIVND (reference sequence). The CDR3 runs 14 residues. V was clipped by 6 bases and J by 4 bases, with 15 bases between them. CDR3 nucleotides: TGTGCCAGTAGCTTCACAGGGATGAGCACTGAAGCTTTCTTT. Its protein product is CASSFTGMSTEAFF.

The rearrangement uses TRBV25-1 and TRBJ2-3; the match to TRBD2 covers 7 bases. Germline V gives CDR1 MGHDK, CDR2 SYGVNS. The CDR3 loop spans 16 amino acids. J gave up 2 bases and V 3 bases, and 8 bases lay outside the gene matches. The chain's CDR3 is CASSDAVREITDTQYF. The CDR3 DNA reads TGTGCCAGCAGTGATGCGGTGCGGGAGATCACAGATACGCAGTATTTT.

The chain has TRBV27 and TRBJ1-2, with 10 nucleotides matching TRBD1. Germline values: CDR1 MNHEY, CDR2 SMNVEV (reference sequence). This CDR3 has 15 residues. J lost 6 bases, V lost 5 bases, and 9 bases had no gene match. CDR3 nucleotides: TGTGCCAGCAGTATAAGCGACAGGGGGCAGAATGGCTACACCTTC. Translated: CASSISDRGQNGYTF.

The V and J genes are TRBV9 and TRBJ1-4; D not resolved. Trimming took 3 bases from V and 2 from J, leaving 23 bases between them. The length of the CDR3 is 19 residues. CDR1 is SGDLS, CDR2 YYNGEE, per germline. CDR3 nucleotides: TGTGCCAGCAGCGCCACCGTAGCGACTCCGGGTGGCACTAATGAAAAACTGTTTTTT. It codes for CASSATVATPGGTNEKLFF.